The clone carrying this TCR beta chain was detected only a few times. The antigen is undetermined. Time point noted: newly diagnosed GD, antithyroid drugs for less than 3 months. The TCR library was prepared using RNA isolated from PBMCs. Patients were from an endocrinology department in Xi'an, China. Trimming left V 1 base short and J 3 bases short, with 10 bases between. From germline, CDR1 is SGDLS and CDR2 YYNGEE. This CDR3 region has 14 residues. This record comes from a study of regulatory T cells in long-lasting Graves disease. Overall study findings and caveats: Among samples with persistent disease, TRBV28, TRBJ1-2 and TRBJ2-5 were favored. Persistent Graves' patients showed less TCR diversity than newly diagnosed patients showed.

Building the TCR beta libraries relied on iRepertoire HTBI primers, and CDR3 regions underwent Arm-PCR. From the multiplex PCR reads, TCRdb called clonotypes with MiXCR, one entry per CDR3 protein. The data show fewer than 650,000 distinct CDR3 sequences, approximately 16% seen once. These same records also appear under a second study, on T cells in Graves' hyperthyroidism and ophthalmopathy.

The origin of this receptor is a man aged 18 to 30 with Graves disease. This sample comprised peripheral blood mononuclear cells (PBMCs), obtained at new diagnosis, from a patient treated with antithyroid drugs. The chain is built from TRBV9 and TRBJ1-1; no firm D call. The CDR3, as DNA: TGTGCCAGCAGCGTAACATCATCGGACACTGAAGCTTTCTTT. Translated, it gives CASSVTSSDTEAFF.